These T cell receptor beta chains were read from a single sample in a study of molecular identifiers for immune sequencing clone quantification. In TCRdb, the PCR reads were re-called with MiXCR into one record per CDR3 protein. The top ten clones hold 0.74% of a sample with around 320,000 distinct CDR3 sequences, 24% of them seen once. The sequencing sample was made of naive CD8+ T cells from blood, with Jurkat cell RNA spiked in. The receptors here all came from a human donor in good health. Some libraries in this study had Jurkat cell RNA spiked in. The CDR3 runs from the conserved cysteine through the conserved F or W. Fields, in order: CDR3 length, V gene, J gene, D gene, clone size, CDR3 protein, CDR3 DNA. A D gene is named only where the DNA matches it firmly. Clone sizes are given selectively: once, few, many, or a class where the clone is expanded.

CDR3 length: 14; V gene: TRBV5-6; J gene: TRBJ2-5; D gene: -; clone size: few; CDR3 protein: CASSWGGAEETQYF; CDR3 DNA: TGTGCCAGCAGCTGGGGGGGGGCGGAAGAGACCCAGTACTTC
CDR3 length: 14; V gene: TRBV19; J gene: TRBJ2-3; D gene: TRBD1; clone size: few; CDR3 protein: CASSPMTGRDTQYF; CDR3 DNA: TGTGCCAGTAGTCCCATGACAGGGCGAGATACGCAGTATTTT
CDR3 length: 19; V gene: TRBV28; J gene: TRBJ1-1; D gene: TRBD1; clone size: -; CDR3 protein: CASSLSIWGTGALNTGAFF; CDR3 DNA: TGTGCCAGCAGTTTATCTATATGGGGGACAGGCGCACTGAACACTGGAGCTTTCTTT
CDR3 length: 13; V gene: TRBV20-1; J gene: TRBJ1-1; D gene: -; clone size: -; CDR3 protein: CSASDRMHTEAFF; CDR3 DNA: TGCAGTGCTAGCGACCGAATGCACACTGAAGCTTTCTTT
CDR3 length: 14; V gene: TRBV5-5; J gene: TRBJ2-2; D gene: TRBD2; clone size: many; CDR3 protein: CASAGLVFNGELFF; CDR3 DNA: TGTGCCAGCGCCGGACTAGTGTTTAACGGGGAGCTGTTTTTT
CDR3 length: 16; V gene: TRBV4-3; J gene: TRBJ2-1; D gene: TRBD2; clone size: few; CDR3 protein: CASSQGRASGDNEQFF; CDR3 DNA: TGCGCCAGCAGCCAAGGACGAGCTAGCGGAGACAATGAGCAGTTCTTC
CDR3 length: 15; V gene: TRBV19; J gene: TRBJ2-2; D gene: -; clone size: -; CDR3 protein: CASSIIEQLGGELFF; CDR3 DNA: TGTGCCAGTAGTATTATCGAACAGTTGGGCGGGGAGCTGTTTTTT
CDR3 length: 14; V gene: TRBV12-3/TRBV12-4; J gene: TRBJ2-5; D gene: -; clone size: -; CDR3 protein: CASSTGTIQETQYF; CDR3 DNA: TGTGCCAGCAGCACCGGGACGATACAAGAGACCCAGTACTTC
CDR3 length: 14; V gene: TRBV19; J gene: TRBJ1-4; D gene: -; clone size: -; CDR3 protein: CASSATGGNEKLLF; CDR3 DNA: TGTGCCAGTTCCGCCACGGGGGGAAATGAAAAACTGTTATTT
CDR3 length: 16; V gene: TRBV12-3/TRBV12-4; J gene: TRBJ2-5; D gene: TRBD1; clone size: -; CDR3 protein: CASSSTGGWDQETQYF; CDR3 DNA: TGTGCCAGCAGTTCCACAGGGGGATGGGACCAAGAGACCCAGTACTTC
CDR3 length: 13; V gene: TRBV5-6; J gene: TRBJ1-4; D gene: -; clone size: many; CDR3 protein: CASSLQRNEKLFF; CDR3 DNA: TGTGCCAGCAGCTTGCAACGAAATGAAAAACTGTTTTTT
CDR3 length: 12; V gene: TRBV27; J gene: TRBJ1-1; D gene: -; clone size: many; CDR3 protein: CASRTMNTEAFF; CDR3 DNA: TGTGCCAGCAGAACTATGAACACTGAAGCTTTCTTT
CDR3 length: 15; V gene: TRBV7-3; J gene: TRBJ2-5; D gene: TRBD2; clone size: -; CDR3 protein: CASSLTAGVSETQYF; CDR3 DNA: TGTGCCAGCAGCCTTACTGCGGGAGTCTCAGAGACCCAGTACTTC
CDR3 length: 14; V gene: TRBV4-3; J gene: TRBJ2-7; D gene: -; clone size: many; CDR3 protein: CASSPRAATYEQYF; CDR3 DNA: TGCGCCAGCAGCCCGAGGGCGGCCACCTACGAGCAGTACTTC
CDR3 length: 16; V gene: TRBV29-1; J gene: TRBJ1-1; D gene: -; clone size: many; CDR3 protein: CSVEVWRSGQGPEAFF; CDR3 DNA: TGCAGCGTTGAAGTATGGCGGTCCGGGCAGGGGCCTGAAGCTTTCTTT
CDR3 length: 13; V gene: TRBV6-2/TRBV6-3; J gene: TRBJ2-7; D gene: -; clone size: -; CDR3 protein: CASSYLPTYEQYF; CDR3 DNA: TGTGCCAGCAGTTACTTGCCCACCTACGAGCAGTACTTC
CDR3 length: 18; V gene: TRBV5-6; J gene: TRBJ2-7; D gene: -; clone size: -; CDR3 protein: CASSLRDTRAGRIYEQYF; CDR3 DNA: TGTGCCAGCAGCTTGCGAGACACACGGGCGGGCAGAATCTACGAGCAGTACTTC
CDR3 length: 15; V gene: TRBV9; J gene: TRBJ2-3; D gene: TRBD2; clone size: -; CDR3 protein: CASSAGGRGTDTQYF; CDR3 DNA: TGTGCCAGCTCTGCGGGGGGCCGGGGCACAGATACGCAGTATTTT
CDR3 length: 16; V gene: TRBV20-1; J gene: TRBJ2-2; D gene: -; clone size: -; CDR3 protein: CSARGTDRKNTGGLFF; CDR3 DNA: TGCAGTGCTAGAGGGACAGACCGAAAGAACACCGGGGGGCTGTTTTTT
CDR3 length: 17; V gene: TRBV6-6; J gene: TRBJ1-2; D gene: TRBD1; clone size: -; CDR3 protein: CASSYTGTGLANYGYAF; CDR3 DNA: TGTGCCAGCAGTTACACAGGGACAGGACTAGCTAACTATGGCTACGCCTTC
CDR3 length: 15; V gene: TRBV6-1; J gene: TRBJ1-5; D gene: TRBD1; clone size: -; CDR3 protein: CASSEVDRANQPQHF; CDR3 DNA: TGTGCCAGCAGTGAAGTCGACAGGGCAAATCAGCCCCAGCATTTT
CDR3 length: 15; V gene: TRBV30; J gene: TRBJ2-1; D gene: TRBD1; clone size: few; CDR3 protein: CAWSELAGQGELQFF; CDR3 DNA: TGTGCCTGGAGTGAATTGGCCGGACAGGGCGAGTTGCAGTTCTTC
CDR3 length: 14; V gene: TRBV28; J gene: TRBJ1-1; D gene: -; clone size: -; CDR3 protein: CASSLEILNTEAFF; CDR3 DNA: TGTGCCAGCAGTTTGGAGATCTTGAACACTGAAGCTTTCTTT